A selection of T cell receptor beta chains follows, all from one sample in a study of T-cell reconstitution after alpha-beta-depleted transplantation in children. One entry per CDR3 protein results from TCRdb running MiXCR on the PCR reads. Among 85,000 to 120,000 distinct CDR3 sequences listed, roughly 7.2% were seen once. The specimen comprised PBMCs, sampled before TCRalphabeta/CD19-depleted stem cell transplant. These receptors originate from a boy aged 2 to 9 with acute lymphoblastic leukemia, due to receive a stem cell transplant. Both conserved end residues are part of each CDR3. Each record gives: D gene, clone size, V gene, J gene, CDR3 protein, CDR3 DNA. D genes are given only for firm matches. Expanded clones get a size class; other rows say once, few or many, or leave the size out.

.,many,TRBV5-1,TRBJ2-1,CASSLGSRTTYNEQFF,TGCGCCAGCAGCTTGGGATCAAGGACCACCTACAATGAGCAGTTCTTC
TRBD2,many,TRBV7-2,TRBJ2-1,CASSLMTGGRYNEQFF,TGTGCCAGCAGCTTAATGACGGGGGGGCGGTACAATGAGCAGTTCTTC
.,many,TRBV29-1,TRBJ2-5,CSVVRGFGETQYF,TGCAGCGTAGTTAGGGGGTTCGGAGAGACCCAGTACTTC
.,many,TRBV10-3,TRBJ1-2,CAISERKERYTF,TGTGCCATCAGTGAGAGGAAAGAGCGCTACACCTTC
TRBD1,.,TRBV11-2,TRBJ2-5,CASSLGTGGFEETQYF,TGTGCCAGCAGCTTAGGGACAGGGGGCTTTGAGGAGACCCAGTACTTC
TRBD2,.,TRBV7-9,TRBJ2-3,CASSTSGSTDTQYF,TGTGCCAGCAGCACTAGCGGAAGCACAGATACGCAGTATTTT
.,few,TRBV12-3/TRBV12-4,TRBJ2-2,CASSLPDVDGELFF,TGTGCCAGCAGTTTACCGGACGTCGACGGGGAGCTGTTTTTT
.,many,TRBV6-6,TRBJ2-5,CAAGQGETQYF,TGTGCCGCGGGCCAAGGGGAGACCCAGTACTTC
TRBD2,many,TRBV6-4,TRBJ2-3,CASSLGTSGGRDTQYF,TGTGCCAGCAGTCTCGGGACTAGCGGGGGCCGAGATACGCAGTATTTT
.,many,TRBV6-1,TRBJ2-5,CASSPRQFQETQYF,TGTGCCAGCAGCCCCAGACAGTTCCAAGAGACCCAGTACTTC
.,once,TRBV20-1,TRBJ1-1,CSAYTGLMNTEAFF,TGCAGTGCTTACACGGGACTCATGAACACTGAAGCTTTCTTT
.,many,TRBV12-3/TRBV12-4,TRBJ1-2,CASRRDGNYGYTF,TGTGCCAGCAGGAGGGACGGAAACTATGGCTACACCTTC
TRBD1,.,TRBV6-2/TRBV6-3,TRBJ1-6,CASSLLTGNSPLHF,TGTGCCAGCAGTCTCCTGACAGGGAATTCACCCCTCCACTTT
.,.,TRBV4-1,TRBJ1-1,CASSQVGFNTEAFF,TGCGCCAGCAGCCAAGTGGGGTTCAACACTGAAGCTTTCTTT
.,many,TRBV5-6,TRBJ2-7,CASSFNSYEQYF,TGTGCCAGCAGCTTCAACTCCTACGAGCAGTACTTC
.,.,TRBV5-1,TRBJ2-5,CASSPAYPRDTRGEETQYF,TGCGCCAGCAGCCCCGCTTACCCCCGGGACACCAGGGGGGAAGAGACCCAGTACTTC
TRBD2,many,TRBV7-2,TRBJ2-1,CASRPPGGAYNEQFF,TGTGCCAGCAGACCCCCGGGGGGGGCTTACAATGAGCAGTTCTTC
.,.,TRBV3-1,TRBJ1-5,CASSPGTGSWQPQHF,TGTGCCAGCAGCCCCGGGACCGGCTCGTGGCAGCCCCAGCATTTT
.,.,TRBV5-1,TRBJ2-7,CASSLFGGGTPSYEQYF,TGCGCCAGCAGCTTGTTCGGTGGGGGGACACCTTCCTACGAGCAGTACTTC
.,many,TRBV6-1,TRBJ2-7,CASTSTRGREQYF,TGTGCCAGCACAAGTACCCGGGGTCGCGAGCAGTACTTC
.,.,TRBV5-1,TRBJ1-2,CASNPARVSRGVGDGYTF,TGCGCCAGCAACCCCGCGCGGGTTTCCAGGGGTGTTGGAGATGGCTACACCTTC
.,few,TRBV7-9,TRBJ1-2,CASSLGEKLNTF,TGTGCCAGCAGCTTAGGAGAGAAATTGAACACCTTC
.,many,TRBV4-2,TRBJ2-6,CASSQDGGAGANVLTF,TGTGCCAGCAGCCAAGATGGGGGCGCTGGGGCCAACGTCCTGACTTTC
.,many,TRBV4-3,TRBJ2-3,CASSFSGSTDTQYF,TGCGCCAGCAGCTTCTCGGGGAGCACAGATACGCAGTATTTT
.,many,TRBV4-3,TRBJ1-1,CASSQVELNTEAFF,TGCGCCAGCAGCCAAGTTGAACTGAACACTGAAGCTTTCTTT
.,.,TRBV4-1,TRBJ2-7,CASSQKGGSGASSYEQYF,TGCGCCAGCAGCCAAAAGGGGGGCTCCGGGGCAAGCTCCTACGAGCAGTACTTC